This entry lists 2 T cell receptor beta chains sequenced from one sample in a study of identical twins. TCRdb used MiXCR to reprocess the 5' RACE reads, holding one entry per CDR3 protein. The sample has over 500,000 distinct CDR3 sequences, about 20% seen once. These data were also reused for a study on T cells expressing NK-cell markers.

Sequenced: CD4+ T cells sorted from blood. The receptor source for this set is a woman aged 18-29 years in good health.

The rearrangement joins TRBV6-1 to TRBJ1-1; D not resolved. Germline assignment: CDR1 MNHNS and CDR2 SASEGT. The length of the CDR3 is 13 residues. V was cut by 10 bases and J by 1 base, with 13 bases left in between. The CDR3 coding sequence is TGTGCCACCAACCGAAAGGCGAACACTGAAGCTTTCTTT. Protein product: CATNRKANTEAFF.

The chain has TRBV6-1 and TRBJ2-2; TRBD2 matches 10 bases. The length of the CDR3 is 16 residues. CDR1 and CDR2 (germline): MNHNS, SASEGT. The V gene end was trimmed by 7 bases and the J gene end by 7 bases; junction bases not matched to a gene: 12. CDR3 region: CASTSRVSGGIGELFF. CDR3 sequence (DNA): TGTGCCAGCACCTCCAGGGTTAGCGGGGGGATCGGGGAGCTGTTTTTT.